The 3 T cell receptor beta chains given below trace back to one sample, sequenced in a study of cytomegalovirus exposure and HLA in healthy donors. The PCR used 60 Vbeta and 13 Jbeta primers. Only in-frame clones appear in the TCRdb table, and some are missing; sequencing was by immunoSEQ multiplex PCR. The sample has under 200,000 clones, around 77% seen once. The sample comprised PBMCs. All receptors come from a man aged 55 to 70 in good health and CMV-seronegative.

This chain uses TRBV16 with TRBJ2-7; D is perhaps TRBD1 (6 bases). Germline CDR1 is KGHSY and CDR2 is FQNENV. The CDR3 consists of 15 residues. V dropped 4 bases and J dropped 3 bases, with 16 bases sitting between them. CDR3 amino acids: CASSPRTATHYEQYF. The CDR3 DNA reads TGTGCCAGCAGCCCAAGGACAGCTACCCACTACGAGCAGTACTTC. The full variable domain, rest sourced from reference TRBV16 and TRBJ2-7, is GEEVAQTPKHLVRGEGQKAKLYCAPIKGHSYVFWYQQVLKNEFKFLISFQNENVFDETGMPKERFSAKCLPNSPCSLEIQATKLEDSAVYFCASSPRTATHYEQYFGPGTRLTVT.

V gene TRBV27 combines with J gene TRBJ2-7, with D perhaps TRBD2 (5 bases). The V end was cut by 0 bases, the J end by 7 bases, with 10 bases between. This CDR3 comprises 13 residues. Germline-derived CDR1 and CDR2 are MNHEY and SMNVEV (reference sequence). The CDR3 coding sequence is TGTGCCAGCAGTTTATCCGGAGGCGGGGAGCAGTACTTC. Encoded protein: CASSLSGGGEQYF.

This chain joins TRBV27 and TRBJ1-1; 7 bases map to TRBD1. The germline V gene encodes CDR1 MNHEY and CDR2 SMNVEV (reference sequence). V shed 6 bases, J shed 1 base, and the junction held 5 bases outside the gene matches. CDR3 size: 14 residues. The CDR3 DNA reads as TGTGCCAGCAGCTCACGACAGGGGAACACTGAAGCTTTCTTT. The encoded protein is CASSSRQGNTEAFF.